A selection of T cell receptor beta chains follows, all from one sample in a study of cytomegalovirus exposure and HLA in healthy donors. Some clones are missing from TCRdb's copy, which holds only in-frame ones; the method was immunoSEQ multiplex PCR. The table includes 70,000 to 80,000 clones, roughly 93% detected once. The specimen sequenced was PBMCs. These receptor sequences come from a woman younger than 35 in good health and CMV-seropositive. CDR3s include the opening cysteine and the closing phenylalanine or tryptophan. A D gene is named only where the DNA matches it firmly. The size field is filled for only some rows; it gives once, few, many or a size class.

j_gene	v_gene	abundance	d_gene	CDR3aa
TRBJ2-3	TRBV7-2	.	TRBD2	CASSSTFPGTSGVSDTQYF
TRBJ2-2	TRBV2	.	TRBD1	CASQGAATGELFF
TRBJ1-4	TRBV19	.	.	CASSIGTASLSATNEKLFF
TRBJ2-7	TRBV4-1	.	.	CASSSTGSYEQYF
TRBJ2-1	TRBV14	.	.	CASSQGVQGKTTKYNEQFF
TRBJ2-1	TRBV2	.	.	CASSEREQDPSKFF
TRBJ2-7	TRBV7-9	.	TRBD2	CASSYVAGGSYEQYF
TRBJ2-1	TRBV28	.	TRBD2	CASSFSGTSYNEQFF
TRBJ2-2	TRBV19	.	.	CASSQISPTGELFF
TRBJ1-2	TRBV30	.	TRBD1	CAIPGGNGYTF
TRBJ2-7	TRBV10-3	.	.	CAITAGPSYEQYF
TRBJ2-3	TRBV2	.	TRBD2	CATSGGWTDTQYF
TRBJ2-5	TRBV5-1	.	TRBD2	CASRRGAQETQYF
TRBJ2-2	TRBV6-5	.	TRBD1	CASTNPGTGNGELFF
TRBJ2-1	TRBV2	.	TRBD2	CASGASGRIYNEQFF
TRBJ2-6	TRBV28	.	TRBD1	CASSLTQGKSSGANVLTF
TRBJ1-5	TRBV27	.	.	CASSPGLRNQPQHF
TRBJ2-1	TRBV7-2	.	TRBD2	CASSVSGTSEFEQFF
TRBJ1-2	TRBV29-1	.	.	CSVDVRTNYGYTF
TRBJ1-1	TRBV16	once	.	CASSQSAGNTEAFF
TRBJ1-1	TRBV10-1	few	.	CASSEFVQGSRSTEAFF
TRBJ2-5	TRBV9	.	TRBD2	CASSVGTSGRRKETQYF
TRBJ1-1	TRBV27	.	TRBD1	CASSLAAGGGTEAFF
TRBJ2-2	TRBV28	.	.	CASSLSWTGELFF
TRBJ2-7	TRBV10-3	.	TRBD2	CAISDTSGRLYEQYF
TRBJ2-7	TRBV27	.	TRBD1	CASSLNLGDRSYEQYF
TRBJ2-2	TRBV15	.	TRBD2	CATSREASGTGELFF
TRBJ1-2	TRBV28	.	TRBD1	CASVSGTGYGYTF
TRBJ1-3	TRBV2	.	.	CASNTGPGNTIYF
TRBJ2-1	TRBV30	.	TRBD2	CAWRRGRTFGSSNYFF
TRBJ1-6	TRBV19	.	.	CASRTIPSYNSPLHF
TRBJ2-1	TRBV9	.	TRBD2	CASSAQGGTSGRTAYNEQFF
TRBJ1-2	TRBV5-6	.	.	CASSLDRAGYTF
TRBJ2-1	TRBV5-1	.	.	CASSLVLATYNEQFF
TRBJ2-3	TRBV27	.	TRBD2	CASSLLSLAGVSDTQYF
TRBJ2-7	TRBV2	.	.	CASSSSRGSYEQYF
TRBJ1-1	TRBV28	.	TRBD1	CASSLYFPGQGSDEAFF
TRBJ2-2	TRBV7-2	.	.	CASSARVANTGELFF
TRBJ1-1	TRBV11-2	.	.	CASSYRVNTEAFF
TRBJ2-7	TRBV6-6	.	TRBD1	CASSRLTRDSSYEQYF
TRBJ2-3	TRBV18	.	.	CASSQTGTPSTDTQYF
TRBJ2-5	TRBV5-4	.	.	CASSSGTSIQETQYF